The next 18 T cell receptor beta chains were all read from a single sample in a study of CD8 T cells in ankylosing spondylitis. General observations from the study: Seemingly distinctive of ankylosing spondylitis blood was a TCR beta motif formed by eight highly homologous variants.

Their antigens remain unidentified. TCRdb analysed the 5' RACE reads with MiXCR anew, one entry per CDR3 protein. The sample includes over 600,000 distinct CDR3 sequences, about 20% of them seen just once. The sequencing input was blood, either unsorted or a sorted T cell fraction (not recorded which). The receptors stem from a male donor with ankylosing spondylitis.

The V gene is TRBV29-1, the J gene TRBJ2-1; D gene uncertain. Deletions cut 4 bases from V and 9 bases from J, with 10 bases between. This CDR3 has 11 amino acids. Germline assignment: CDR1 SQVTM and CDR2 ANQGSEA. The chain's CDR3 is CSVGGGVEQFF. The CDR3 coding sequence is TGCAGCGTTGGAGGTGGTGTTGAGCAGTTCTTC.

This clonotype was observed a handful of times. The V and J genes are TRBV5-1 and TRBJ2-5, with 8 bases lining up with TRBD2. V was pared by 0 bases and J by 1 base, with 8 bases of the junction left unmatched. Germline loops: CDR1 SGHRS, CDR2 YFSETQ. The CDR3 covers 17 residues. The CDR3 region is CASSLVTKAGVQETQYF. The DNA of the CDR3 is TGCGCCAGCAGCTTGGTTACCAAAGCGGGGGTCCAAGAGACCCAGTACTTC.

The CDR3 loop reads CASSPLGRNEQYF. The CDR3 DNA reads TGTGCCAGCAGTCCGCTTGGACGGAACGAGCAGTACTTC. V is TRBV12-3 or TRBV12-4 and J is TRBJ2-7; D uncertain. The germline V and J ends were trimmed by 5 bases and 5 bases, with 13 bases remaining between them. The CDR3 runs to 13 residues.

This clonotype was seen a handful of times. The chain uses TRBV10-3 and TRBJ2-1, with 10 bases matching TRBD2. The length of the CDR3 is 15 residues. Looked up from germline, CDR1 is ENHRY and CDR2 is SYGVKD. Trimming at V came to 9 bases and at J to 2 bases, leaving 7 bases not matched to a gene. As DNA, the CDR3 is TGTGCCATAGCTGTAGCGGGGGGCACCTACAATGAGCAGTTCTTC. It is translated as CAIAVAGGTYNEQFF.

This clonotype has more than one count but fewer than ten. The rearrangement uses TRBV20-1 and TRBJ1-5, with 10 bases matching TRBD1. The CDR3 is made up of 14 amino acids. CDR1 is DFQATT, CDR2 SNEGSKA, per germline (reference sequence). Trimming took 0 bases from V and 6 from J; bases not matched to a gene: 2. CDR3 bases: TGCAGTGCTAGAGATCGGGACAGGGGTCAGCCCCAGCATTTT. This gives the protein CSARDRDRGQPQHF.

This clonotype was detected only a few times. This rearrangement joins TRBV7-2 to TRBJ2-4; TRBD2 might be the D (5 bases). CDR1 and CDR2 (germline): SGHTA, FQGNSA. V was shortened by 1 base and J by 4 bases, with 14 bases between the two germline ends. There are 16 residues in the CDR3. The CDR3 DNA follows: TGTGCCAGCAGCTTAGAAGGGAACGGGGTGAAAAACATTCAGTACTTC. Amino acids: CASSLEGNGVKNIQYF.

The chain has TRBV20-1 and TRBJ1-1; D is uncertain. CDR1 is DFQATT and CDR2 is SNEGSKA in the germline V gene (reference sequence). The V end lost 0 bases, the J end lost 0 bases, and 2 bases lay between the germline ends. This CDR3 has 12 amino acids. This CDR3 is CSAREMNTEAFF. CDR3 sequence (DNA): TGCAGTGCTAGAGAGATGAACACTGAAGCTTTCTTT.

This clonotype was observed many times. The CDR3 region has the DNA TGTGCCAGCAGCCAGTTTTCAGGGAGTACTGAAGCTTTCTTT. This codes for CASSQFSGSTEAFF. This rearrangement joins TRBV4-2 to TRBJ1-1; a weak D match, TRBD1 (5 bases). Trimming removed 3 bases at V and 5 bases at J, with 13 bases between. Germline lookup yields CDR1 LGHNA and CDR2 YNFKEQ. The CDR3 has 14 residues.

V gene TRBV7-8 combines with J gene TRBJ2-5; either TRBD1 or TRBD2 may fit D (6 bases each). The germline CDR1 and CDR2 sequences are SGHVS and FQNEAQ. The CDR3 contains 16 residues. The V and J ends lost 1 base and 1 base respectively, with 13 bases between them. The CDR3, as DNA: TGTGCCAGCAGCTTAGAGGGGGGAGCGGGCCAAGAGACCCAGTACTTC. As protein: CASSLEGGAGQETQYF. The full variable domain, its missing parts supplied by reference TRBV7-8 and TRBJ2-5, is GAGVSQSPRYKVAKRGQDVALRCDPISGHVSLFWYQQALGQGPEFLTYFQNEAQLDKSGLPSDRFFAERPEGSVSTLKIQRTQQEDSAVYLCASSLEGGAGQETQYFGPGTRLLVL.

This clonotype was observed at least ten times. The CDR3 DNA sequence: TGCGCCAGCAGGGGTAATGGCTACACCTTC. Protein sequence: CASRGNGYTF. The genes are TRBV5-1 and TRBJ1-2; no reliable D call. This CDR3 contains 10 residues. Looked up from germline, CDR1 is SGHRS and CDR2 is YFSETQ. V was trimmed by 5 bases and J by 6 bases, leaving 5 bases between them.

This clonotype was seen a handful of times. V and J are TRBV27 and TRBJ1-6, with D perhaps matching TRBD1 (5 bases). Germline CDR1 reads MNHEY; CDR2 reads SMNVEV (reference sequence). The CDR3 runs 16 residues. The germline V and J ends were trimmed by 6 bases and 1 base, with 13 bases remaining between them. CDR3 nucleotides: TGTGCCAGCAGACCAGAGGGGCCGTCCTATAATTCACCCCTCCACTTT. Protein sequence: CASRPEGPSYNSPLHF.

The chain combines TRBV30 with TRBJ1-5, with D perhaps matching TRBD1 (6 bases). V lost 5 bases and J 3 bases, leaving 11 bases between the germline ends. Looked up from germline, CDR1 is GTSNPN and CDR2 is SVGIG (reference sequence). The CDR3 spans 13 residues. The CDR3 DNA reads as TGTGCCTGGGGCAGACAGGACAATCAGCCCCAGCATTTT. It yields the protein CAWGRQDNQPQHF.

CDR3 region: CASSSPQGDYEQYF. The CDR3, as DNA: TGTGCCAGCAGCTCCCCACAGGGGGACTACGAGCAGTACTTC. The chain uses TRBV7-9 and TRBJ2-7, with 8 bases identical to TRBD1. The CDR3 length is 14 residues. V lost 4 bases to trimming and J lost 3 bases; unmatched junction nucleotides: 5. Germline-derived CDR1 and CDR2 are SEHNR and FQNEAQ (reference sequence). The variable domain in full, with the rest retrieved from reference TRBV7-9 and TRBJ2-7, is DTGVSQNPRHKITKRGQNVTFRCDPISEHNRLYWYRQTLGQGPEFLTYFQNEAQLEKSRLLSDRFSAERPKGSFSTLEIQRTEQGDSAMYLCASSSPQGDYEQYFGPGTRLTVT.

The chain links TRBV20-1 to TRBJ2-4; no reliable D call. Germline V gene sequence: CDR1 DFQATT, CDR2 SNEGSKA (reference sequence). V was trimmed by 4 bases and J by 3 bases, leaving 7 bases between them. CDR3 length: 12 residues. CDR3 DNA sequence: TGCAGTGCTACCCTAAACAAAAACATTCAGTACTTC. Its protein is CSATLNKNIQYF.

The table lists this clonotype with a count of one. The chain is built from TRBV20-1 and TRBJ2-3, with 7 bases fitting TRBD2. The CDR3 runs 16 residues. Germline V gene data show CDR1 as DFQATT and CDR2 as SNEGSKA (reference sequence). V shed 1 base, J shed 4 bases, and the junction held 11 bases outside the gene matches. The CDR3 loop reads CSARGMAGVGPDTQYF. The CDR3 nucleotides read TGCAGTGCTAGAGGGATGGCGGGAGTGGGGCCAGATACGCAGTATTTT.

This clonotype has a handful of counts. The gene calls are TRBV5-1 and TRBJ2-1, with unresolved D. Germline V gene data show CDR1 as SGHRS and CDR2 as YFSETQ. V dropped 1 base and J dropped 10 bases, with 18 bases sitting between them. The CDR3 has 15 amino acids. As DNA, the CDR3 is TGCGCCAGCAGCTTGTTTCCGTCTGGGGAAGGAGAGCAGTTCTTC. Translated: CASSLFPSGEGEQFF.

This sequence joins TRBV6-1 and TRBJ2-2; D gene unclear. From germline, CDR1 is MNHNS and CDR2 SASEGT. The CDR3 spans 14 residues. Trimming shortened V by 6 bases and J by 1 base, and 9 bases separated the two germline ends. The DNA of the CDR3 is TGTGCCAGCAGGGCAGGCTTGAACACCGGGGAGCTGTTTTTT. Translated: CASRAGLNTGELFF.

The CDR3 is CASSQDSRNVYYGYTF. The CDR3 DNA is TGCGCCAGCAGCCAAGATTCGAGGAACGTTTACTATGGCTACACCTTC. The J gene is TRBJ1-2, the V gene TRBV4-3; D unclear. The germline gives CDR1 LGHNA, CDR2 YSLEER. Between the trimmed V and J ends, which lost 0 bases and 3 bases, there was a span of 14 bases. The CDR3 spans 16 residues.